A single sample is the source of the 17 T cell receptor beta chains below, sequenced in a study of T cell responses to AZD1222 COVID-19 vaccine. Profiling relied on immunoSEQ multiplex PCR, and the TCRdb table lists in-frame clones only, not all of them. The sample has roughly 120,000 clones, more than 80% seen once. This specimen was peripheral blood, taken 28 days after the second AZD1222 dose. The receptors here all came from an adult who received the AZD1222 COVID-19 vaccine.

The V gene is TRBV5-8, the J gene TRBJ1-3; D remains unclear. CDR1 is SGHTS, CDR2 YDEGEE, per germline. The CDR3 totals 13 residues. The V gene lost 3 bases and the J gene lost 4 bases, with 8 bases spanning the gap. This CDR3 reads CASSSGRGNTIYF. The CDR3 bases are TGTGCCAGCAGCTCAGGCCGGGGAAACACCATATATTTT.

The V and J genes are TRBV9 and TRBJ2-1, with TRBD2 matching over 9 bases. CDR3 length: 16 residues. Looked up from germline, CDR1 is SGDLS and CDR2 is YYNGEE. After removal of 2 bases from V and 3 bases from J, the junction contained 6 bases not matched to a gene. In DNA, the CDR3 is TGTGCCAGCAGCGTGGCCGGGACTAGCCTCTACAATGAGCAGTTCTTC. Translation: CASSVAGTSLYNEQFF.

This rearrangement joins TRBV5-1 to TRBJ1-4; D is unresolved. V shed 4 bases and J shed 0 bases, with 7 bases lying between them. This CDR3 contains 14 residues. Germline CDR1 is SGHRS and CDR2 is YFSETQ. CDR3 bases: TGCGCCAGCAGCATCGGAGCAACTAATGAAAAACTGTTTTTT. Protein product: CASSIGATNEKLFF.

This chain joins TRBV3-1 (or the pseudogene TRBV3-2) and TRBJ2-2; weak D call: TRBD1 (5 bases). This CDR3 spans 16 amino acids. The germline gives CDR1 LGHDT, CDR2 YNNKEL (reference sequence). The V end lost 2 bases, the J end lost 0 bases, and 10 bases lay between the germline ends. The chain's CDR3 is CASSQRTPTNTGELFF. DNA of the CDR3: TGTGCCAGCAGCCAACGGACACCAACGAACACCGGGGAGCTGTTTTTT.

This clone was observed a single time. The chain employs TRBV12-3 or TRBV12-4 and TRBJ1-6; D is perhaps TRBD1 (5 bases). Trimming took 3 bases from V and 13 from J, leaving 10 bases between them. The CDR3 covers 12 residues. CDR3 residues: CASSFGAGPLHF. The CDR3 coding sequence is TGTGCCAGCAGTTTTGGGGCCGGGCCCCTCCACTTT.

J is TRBJ2-1 and V is TRBV7-8; 10 bases line up with TRBD2. J gave up 0 bases and V 5 bases, and 13 bases lay outside the gene matches. Per germline, CDR1 SGHVS and CDR2 FQNEAQ. The CDR3 consists of 19 residues. In DNA, the CDR3 is TGTGCCAGCAGCAAAGGGGCTAGCGGGGGCCTGAGCTCCTACAATGAGCAGTTCTTC. Encoded protein: CASSKGASGGLSSYNEQFF.

The gene calls are TRBV7-9 and TRBJ2-7; D is possibly TRBD1 (6 bases). The CDR3 is 13 amino acids. The V end lost 3 bases, the J end lost 3 bases, and 9 bases lay between the germline ends. Per the germline V gene, CDR1 is SEHNR and CDR2 is FQNEAQ (reference sequence). The CDR3 spells CASSLSGVYEQYF. For the CDR3, the DNA is TGTGCCAGCAGCTTGTCAGGGGTCTACGAGCAGTACTTC.

As for this clone: This could be a read error, since a much larger clone is one nucleotide away. This sequence joins TRBV4-2 and TRBJ1-6; D may be TRBD1 (5 bases). Germline V CDR1 and CDR2: LGHNA, YNFKEQ. CDR3 length: 19 amino acids. In DNA, the CDR3 is TGTGCCAGCAGCCAAGGCCCCCGGGGCAGCAGCTCCTATAATTCACCCCTCTACTTT. Its protein product is CASSQGPRGSSSYNSPLYF.

The J gene is TRBJ2-2, the V gene TRBV10-2, with D possibly being TRBD1 (6 bases). CDR1 and CDR2 (germline): WSHSY, SAAADI. The V end was cut by 4 bases, the J end by 2 bases, with 14 bases between. This CDR3 has 16 residues. In nucleotides, the CDR3 is TGCGCCAGCAGTGGCCGAGACAGGAGAAACACCGGGGAGCTGTTTTTT. Its translation is CASSGRDRRNTGELFF.

The gene calls are TRBV6-5 and TRBJ2-7; tentative D call: TRBD1 (5 bases). From germline, CDR1 is MNHEY and CDR2 SVGAGI. Trimming cost V 2 bases and J 4 bases, with 15 bases left between them. The CDR3 covers 15 residues. CDR3 sequence (DNA): TGTGCCAGCAGTTACGGGGCAGGGATGGGGTACGAGCAGTACTTC. Translation gives CASSYGAGMGYEQYF.

The chain recombines TRBV10-3 with TRBJ2-1; 8 positions agree with TRBD1. V gave up 10 bases and J gave up 9 bases; unmatched junction bases: 11. This CDR3 has 13 amino acids. Germline values: CDR1 ENHRY, CDR2 SYGVKD. The CDR3: CASRQGAAGEQFF. In nucleotides, the CDR3 is TGTGCCAGTAGGCAGGGGGCGGCGGGTGAGCAGTTCTTC.

The chain combines TRBV18 with TRBJ1-1; a possible D gene is TRBD1 (6 bases). Germline CDR1 reads KGHSH; CDR2 reads LQKENI. The CDR3 has 14 residues. V lost 6 bases, J lost 0 bases, and 11 bases lay in between. CDR3 bases: TGTGCCAGCTCTCCCGGACAGTTGAACACTGAAGCTTTCTTT. It specifies CASSPGQLNTEAFF.

The rearrangement links TRBV2 to TRBJ1-4; D might be TRBD1 (6 bases). CDR3 length: 16 amino acids. The germline CDR1 and CDR2 sequences are SNHLY and FYNNEI. V lost 5 bases, J lost 8 bases, and 21 bases lay in between. CDR3 in amino acids: CASSLRGPAYREKLFF. The CDR3 bases are TGTGCCAGCAGTCTCAGGGGCCCGGCCTATAGGGAAAAACTGTTTTTT.

The chain carries TRBV9 and TRBJ2-1, with D perhaps TRBD2 (6 bases). CDR3 length: 16 residues. The germline V gene has CDR1 SGDLS and CDR2 YYNGEE. Trimming cost V 0 bases and J 3 bases, with 13 bases left between them. The CDR3 loop reads CASSVEGGARYNEQFF. The CDR3 DNA is TGTGCCAGCAGCGTAGAGGGCGGGGCCCGCTACAATGAGCAGTTCTTC. The full variable domain, its missing parts supplied by reference TRBV9 and TRBJ2-1, is DSGVTQTPKHLITATGQRVTLRCSPRSGDLSVYWYQQSLDQGLQFLIQYYNGEERAKGNILERFSAQQFPDLHSELNLSSLELGDSALYFCASSVEGGARYNEQFFGPGTRLTVL.

V is TRBV6-1 and J is TRBJ2-4; tentatively, D is TRBD1 (6 bases). The germline V gene has CDR1 MNHNS and CDR2 SASEGT. Trimming stripped 4 bases from V and 9 bases from J, with 25 bases between. This CDR3 region has 17 residues. CDR3 in DNA: TGTGCCAGCAGTGTTGCCTCGCAAAAGGGGGACGTTGTCATTCAGTACTTC. It specifies CASSVASQKGDVVIQYF.

This rearrangement joins TRBV4-2 to TRBJ2-2, with 10 bases lining up with TRBD2. There are 16 residues in the CDR3. J gave up 2 bases and V 4 bases, and 4 bases lay outside the gene matches. Germline CDR1 is LGHNA and CDR2 is YNFKEQ. CDR3 protein: CASSPAGGPNTGELFF. The CDR3 region has the DNA TGTGCCAGCAGCCCAGCGGGGGGGCCTAACACCGGGGAGCTGTTTTTT.

The chain carries TRBV12-2 and TRBJ2-7; TRBD2 reflects the table's D call only, with no check against the DNA. TRBV12-2 is noted as a pseudogene. The CDR3 runs to 15 residues. The CDR3 protein is CASRPRRPLSYEQYF. The CDR3 bases are TGTGCAAGTCGCCCTAGGAGGCCCCTCTCCTACGAGCAGTACTTC.